A selection of T cell receptor beta chains follows, all from one sample in a study of T-cell memory formation after mild COVID-19. TCRdb redid the calling of the 5' RACE reads with MiXCR, one entry per CDR3 protein. The sample contains about 610,000 distinct CDR3 sequences, approximately 15% of which appear only once. Sample: PBMCs or a T cell subset sorted from them (not recorded which). These receptors were collected from an adult woman who had mild COVID-19 (a few samples of this study predate the infection). Cell type and time point are not known. The CDR3 runs from the conserved cysteine through the conserved F or W. A D gene is named only where the DNA matches it firmly. The listing skips clone size in some rows; elsewhere it reads once, few, many or a size class.

D gene,V gene,J gene,clone size,CDR3 DNA,CDR3 protein
.,TRBV5-1,TRBJ1-5,few,TGCGCCAGCAGCTTGGTCGGGGAGGGTCAGCCCCAGCATTTT,CASSLVGEGQPQHF
TRBD1,TRBV4-2,TRBJ1-2,.,TGTGCCAGCAGCCCCCATAACCGGGACAGGGATGGCTACACCTTC,CASSPHNRDRDGYTF
TRBD1,TRBV20-1,TRBJ2-3,few,TGCAGTGCTAGGGGACAGGGGGTGGATACGCAGTATTTT,CSARGQGVDTQYF
TRBD1,TRBV5-4,TRBJ2-5,few,TGTGCCAGCAGCGAGGGGGGACAGGGGGCGTCAGAGACCCAGTACTTC,CASSEGGQGASETQYF
TRBD1,TRBV29-1,TRBJ2-3,few,TGCAGCGTCCGCAGGACAGGGCGGAAGAGCACAGATACGCAGTATTTT,CSVRRTGRKSTDTQYF
.,TRBV24-1,TRBJ2-2,.,TGTGCCACCAGTGATTTGGGGCGCGGGGACACCGGGGAGCTGTTTTTT,CATSDLGRGDTGELFF
.,TRBV12-5,TRBJ1-1,.,TGTGCTAGTGGTTTGACCCCCCCTCAGGGGAACACTGAAGCTTTCTTT,CASGLTPPQGNTEAFF
TRBD1,TRBV9,TRBJ2-5,.,TGTGCCAGCAGCGGCGGACAGGGCTTGGAGACCCAGTACTTC,CASSGGQGLETQYF
.,TRBV5-5,TRBJ1-5,.,TGTGCCAGCAGCTTGGAAGAGGGATCTCAGCCCCAGCATTTT,CASSLEEGSQPQHF
.,TRBV29-1,TRBJ2-3,.,TGCAGCGTTGTGGGAGAGGTTCAGTATTTT,CSVVGEVQYF
.,TRBV12-3/TRBV12-4,TRBJ2-2,.,TGTGCCAGCATCCCATCCACCTTCGGGGAGCTGTTTTTT,CASIPSTFGELFF
.,TRBV15,TRBJ1-4,.,TGTGCCACCAGCAGACCACAGGGACGAAATGAAAAACTGTTTTTT,CATSRPQGRNEKLFF
TRBD1,TRBV28,TRBJ2-1,.,TGTGCCAGCACGGGACAGGGGTCCTACAATGAGCAGTTCTTC,CASTGQGSYNEQFF
.,TRBV7-9,TRBJ2-1,few,TGTGCCAGCAGCCCTGGGGAAGTACCCCCCTACAATGAGCAGTTCTTC,CASSPGEVPPYNEQFF